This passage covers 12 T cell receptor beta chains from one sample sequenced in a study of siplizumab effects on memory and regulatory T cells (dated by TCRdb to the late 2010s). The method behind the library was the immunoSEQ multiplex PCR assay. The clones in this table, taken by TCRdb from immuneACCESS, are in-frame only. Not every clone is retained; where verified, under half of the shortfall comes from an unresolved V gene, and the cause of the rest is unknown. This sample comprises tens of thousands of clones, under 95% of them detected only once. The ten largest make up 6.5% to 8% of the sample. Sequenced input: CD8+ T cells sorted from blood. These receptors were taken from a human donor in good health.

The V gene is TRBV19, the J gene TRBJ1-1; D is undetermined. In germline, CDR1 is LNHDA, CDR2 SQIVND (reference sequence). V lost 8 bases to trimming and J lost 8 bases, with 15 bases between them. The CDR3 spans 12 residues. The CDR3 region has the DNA TGTGCCAGTCGTTTCTCCCATGAGGAAGCTTTCTTT. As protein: CASRFSHEEAFF.

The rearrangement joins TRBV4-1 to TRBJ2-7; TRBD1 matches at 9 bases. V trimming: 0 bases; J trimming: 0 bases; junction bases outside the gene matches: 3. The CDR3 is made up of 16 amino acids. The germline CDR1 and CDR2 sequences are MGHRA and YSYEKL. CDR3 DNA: TGCGCCAGCAGCCAAGAACAGGACAGGGGCTCCTACGAGCAGTACTTC. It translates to CASSQEQDRGSYEQYF.

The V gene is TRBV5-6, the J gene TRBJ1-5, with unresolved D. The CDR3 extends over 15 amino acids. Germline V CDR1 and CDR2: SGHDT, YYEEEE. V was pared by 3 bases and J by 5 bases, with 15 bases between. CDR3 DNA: TGTGCCAGCAGCTCGAATGGATTCTTGTATCAGCCCCAGCATTTT. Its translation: CASSSNGFLYQPQHF.

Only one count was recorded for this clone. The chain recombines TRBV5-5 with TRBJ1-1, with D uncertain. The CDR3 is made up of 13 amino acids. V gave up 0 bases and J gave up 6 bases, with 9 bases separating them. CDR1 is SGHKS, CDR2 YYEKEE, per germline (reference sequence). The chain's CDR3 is CASSLDVTSEAFF. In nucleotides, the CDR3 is TGTGCCAGCAGCTTGGACGTTACCTCTGAAGCTTTCTTT.

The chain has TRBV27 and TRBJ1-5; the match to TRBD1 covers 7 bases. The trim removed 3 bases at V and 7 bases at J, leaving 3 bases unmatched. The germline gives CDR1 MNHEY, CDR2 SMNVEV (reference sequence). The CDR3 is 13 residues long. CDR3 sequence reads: CASSLARGQPQHF. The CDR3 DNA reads TGTGCCAGCAGTTTGGCCAGGGGGCAGCCCCAGCATTTT.

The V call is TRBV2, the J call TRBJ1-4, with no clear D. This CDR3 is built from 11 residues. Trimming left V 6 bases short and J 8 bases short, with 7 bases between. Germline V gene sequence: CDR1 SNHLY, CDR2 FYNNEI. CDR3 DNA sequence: TGTGCCAGCAGGGTAGGGGAAAAACTGTTTTTT. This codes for CASRVGEKLFF.

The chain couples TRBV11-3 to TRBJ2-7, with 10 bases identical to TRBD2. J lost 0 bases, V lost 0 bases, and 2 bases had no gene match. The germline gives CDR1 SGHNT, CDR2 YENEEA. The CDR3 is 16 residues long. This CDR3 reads CASSLDGTSVSYEQYF. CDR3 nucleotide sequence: TGTGCCAGCAGCTTAGATGGGACTAGCGTCTCCTACGAGCAGTACTTC.

The CDR3 protein is CASSSRDFRPQTQYF. The CDR3 coding sequence is TGTGCCAGCAGCTCCCGGGACTTCCGACCCCAAACGCAGTATTTT. The V gene is TRBV5-4, the J gene TRBJ2-3; weak D call: TRBD2 (6 bases). Per germline, CDR1 SGHNT and CDR2 YYREEE (reference sequence). The CDR3 is 15 amino acids. Trimming stripped 3 bases from V and 9 bases from J, with 20 bases between.

The CDR3 protein is CASSETGFRGTEAFF. In nucleotides, the CDR3 is TGTGCCAGCAGTGAAACAGGGTTTCGAGGGACTGAAGCTTTCTTT. V is TRBV6-1 and J is TRBJ1-1; maybe TRBD1 (6 bases). This CDR3 is 15 amino acids long. Germline CDR1 is MNHNS and CDR2 is SASEGT. Deletions cut 2 bases from V and 5 bases from J, with 15 bases between.

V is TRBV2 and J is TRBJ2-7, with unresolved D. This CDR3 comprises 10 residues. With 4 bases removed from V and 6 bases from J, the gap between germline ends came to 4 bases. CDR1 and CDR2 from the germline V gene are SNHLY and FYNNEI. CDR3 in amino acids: CASSVVEQYF. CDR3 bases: TGTGCCAGCAGTGTGGTCGAGCAGTACTTC.

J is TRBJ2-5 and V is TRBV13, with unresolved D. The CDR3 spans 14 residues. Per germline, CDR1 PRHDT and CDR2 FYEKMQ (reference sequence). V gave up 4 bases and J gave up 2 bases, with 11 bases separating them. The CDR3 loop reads CASSSKLGQETQYF. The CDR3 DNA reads TGTGCCAGCAGCTCTAAACTGGGACAAGAGACCCAGTACTTC.

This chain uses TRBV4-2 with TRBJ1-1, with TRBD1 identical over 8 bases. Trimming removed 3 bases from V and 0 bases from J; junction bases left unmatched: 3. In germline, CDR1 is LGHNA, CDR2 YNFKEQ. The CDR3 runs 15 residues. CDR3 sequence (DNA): TGTGCCAGCAGCCACGGGACAGGTTTGAACACTGAAGCTTTCTTT. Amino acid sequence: CASSHGTGLNTEAFF.